This note documents a single T cell receptor (beta chain) sequence. Its antigen is not identified. The germline V gene encodes CDR1 LNHDA and CDR2 SQIVND (reference sequence). The CDR3 covers 13 residues. Deletions cut 5 bases from V and 1 base from J, with 5 bases between. The data derive from a study of cytomegalovirus exposure and HLA in healthy donors. PCR was performed using 60 Vbeta and 13 Jbeta primers. Measured with immunoSEQ multiplex PCR; TCRdb has only the in-frame clones, and not every one. The table has nearly 110,000 clones, approximately 80% seen once. Study-level points and caveats: HLA-A and HLA-B allele assignments for most subjects were reportedly predicted accurately using TCR beta sequences.

Sequenced: PBMCs. This sequence originates from a male donor in good health and CMV-seronegative. V is TRBV19 and J is TRBJ1-4; D gene ambiguous. Here the CDR3 reads CASSAETNEKLFF. CDR3 DNA sequence: TGTGCCAGTAGTGCAGAAACTAATGAAAAACTGTTTTTT.